The TCR beta chain described here comes from a study of T cells after yellow fever vaccination. As for the study in general: It was SMART-Seq v4 Ultra Low Input that prepared the fractions with low cell numbers.

This clonotype came up a few times. The V segment lost 3 bases and the J segment 2 bases; nucleotides outside the gene matches: 4. The CDR3 contains 14 residues. In germline, CDR1 is DFQATT, CDR2 SNEGSKA (reference sequence). In TCRdb, the 5' RACE reads were re-called with MiXCR into one record per CDR3 protein. The table includes about 340,000 distinct CDR3 sequences, about 12% detected once. This receptor was taken from a man between 18 and 35 years old who received the YFV17D yellow fever vaccine. The specimen was CD4+ T cells sorted from PBMCs, collected 15 days after the yellow fever booster vaccination. The V gene is TRBV20-1, the J gene TRBJ1-3, with 7 bases that match TRBD1. The CDR3 nucleotides are TGCAGTGCTAGGGACGGGACAGCTGGAAACACCATATATTTT. Translation: CSARDGTAGNTIYF.